Below, 16 T cell receptor beta chains from the same sample are listed, as sequenced in a study of blood T cell repertoires in COVID-19. Measured with immunoSEQ multiplex PCR; TCRdb has only the in-frame clones, and not every one. Of 350,000 or so clones in the sample, around 90% were seen once. The material sequenced was peripheral blood. The receptors stem from a woman aged 60 to 75 with COVID-19, enrolled during active disease.

This chain joins TRBV7-2 and TRBJ1-6; D is ambiguous. The CDR3 sequence is 14 residues long. V lost 5 bases and J 9 bases, leaving 14 bases between the germline ends. Germline loops: CDR1 SGHTA, CDR2 FQGNSA. CDR3 loop: CASSPISPLSPLHF. The CDR3 DNA reads as TGTGCCAGCAGCCCTATTAGTCCCCTTTCACCCCTCCACTTT.

The rearrangement links TRBV11-2 to TRBJ2-7, with a tentative D call TRBD2 (6 bases). Trimming took off 2 bases at V and 5 bases at J, with 16 bases between the two ends. Germline V gives CDR1 SGHAT, CDR2 FQNNGV. The CDR3 length is 15 residues. The CDR3 loop reads CASSLTGAQGDEQYF. CDR3 coding DNA: TGTGCCAGCAGCTTAACGGGAGCCCAAGGAGACGAGCAGTACTTC.

V usage is TRBV7-9 and J usage is TRBJ2-1; TRBD2 aligns across 10 bases. J was trimmed by 7 bases and V by 4 bases; bases with no gene match: 13. CDR1 and CDR2 (germline): SEHNR, FQNEAQ (reference sequence). The CDR3 extends over 17 amino acids. The CDR3 DNA follows: TGTGCCAGCAGCTCGTTTTTTTCTAGCGGGGGAGGGAATGAGCAGTTCTTC. Its translation: CASSSFFSSGGGNEQFF.

The chain employs TRBV5-1 and TRBJ1-5; D unclear. The V end was cut by 8 bases, the J end by 0 bases, with 6 bases between. The CDR3 is 12 residues long. CDR1 is SGHRS, CDR2 YFSETQ, per germline. CDR3 protein: CARQDSNQPQHF. The CDR3 nucleotides are TGCGCCAGGCAGGATAGCAATCAGCCCCAGCATTTT. The full variable domain, its missing parts supplied by reference TRBV5-1 and TRBJ1-5, is KAGVTQTPRYLIKTRGQQVTLSCSPISGHRSVSWYQQTPGQGLQFLFEYFSETQRNKGNFPGRFSGRQFSNSRSEMNVSTLELGDSALYLCARQDSNQPQHFGDGTRLSIL.

In this sample, this clone turned up a few times. Within the sample, other DNA sequences also encode this same CDR3. CDR3 amino acids: CASSSSSYEQYF. The CDR3 DNA reads as TGTGCCAGCTCATCGAGCTCCTACGAGCAGTACTTC. The chain employs TRBV18 and TRBJ2-7, with D hard to call. V lost 5 bases to trimming and J lost 0 bases, with 5 bases between them. Germline V lookup: CDR1 KGHSH, CDR2 LQKENI. The CDR3 is 12 residues long.

This clone was recorded a few times. The CDR3 DNA reads TGTGCCAGCAGCTTAGAACAGACCCACACCGGGGAGCTGTTTTTT. Encoded protein: CASSLEQTHTGELFF. The genes are TRBV7-8 and TRBJ2-2; D remains unclear. Per the germline V gene, CDR1 is SGHVS and CDR2 is FQNEAQ. This CDR3 contains 15 residues. V lost 1 base and J lost 3, with 9 bases in between.

The chain joins TRBV5-6 to TRBJ1-5; 7 bases map to TRBD1. Germline assignment: CDR1 SGHDT and CDR2 YYEEEE. With V trimmed by 0 bases and J by 7 bases, 7 bases remained unmatched. CDR3 length equals 15 residues. The CDR3 protein is CASSLGPQGDQPQHF. CDR3 in DNA: TGTGCCAGCAGCTTGGGCCCTCAGGGGGACCAGCCCCAGCATTTT. The variable domain in full, with the rest retrieved from reference TRBV5-6 and TRBJ1-5, is DAGVTQSPTHLIKTRGQQVTLRCSPKSGHDTVSWYQQALGQGPQFIFQYYEEEERQRGNFPDRFSGHQFPNYSSELNVNALLLGDSALYLCASSLGPQGDQPQHFGDGTRLSIL.

V and J are TRBV6-5 and TRBJ1-3, with D perhaps matching TRBD1 (5 bases). V shed 5 bases and J shed 2 bases, with 10 bases lying between them. CDR1 is MNHEY, CDR2 SVGAGI, per germline. CDR3 length equals 14 residues. CDR3 sequence reads: CASSPQGTGNTIYF. In DNA form, the CDR3 reads TGTGCCAGCAGTCCTCAGGGTACTGGAAACACCATATATTTT.

CDR3 protein: CASSSDRVSYEQYF. CDR3 coding DNA: TGTGCCAGCAGCTCGGACAGGGTGTCCTACGAGCAGTACTTC. V is TRBV11-1 and J is TRBJ2-7, with TRBD1 matching 8 bases. V shed 4 bases, J shed 1 base, and the junction held 3 bases outside the gene matches. Looked up from germline, CDR1 is SGHAT and CDR2 is FQDESV (reference sequence). The CDR3 is 14 residues long.

This chain uses TRBV28 with TRBJ1-5; D remains ambiguous. V lost 6 bases, J lost 2 bases, and 14 bases lay in between. Germline V gene lookup returns CDR1 MDHEN and CDR2 SYDVKM. The CDR3 has 15 amino acids. CDR3 nucleotides: TGTGCCAGCAGGCCCGGGTCCCCGGGCAATCAGCCCCAGCATTTT. Amino acids: CASRPGSPGNQPQHF.

The J gene is TRBJ2-3, the V gene TRBV7-9; TRBD2 agrees at 8 bases. J was trimmed by 7 bases and V by 6 bases; bases with no gene match: 9. The CDR3 runs 14 residues. The germline gives CDR1 SEHNR, CDR2 FQNEAQ (reference sequence). In DNA form, the CDR3 reads TGTGCCAGCAGTTCCGGGACTAGTTCGTATACGCAGTATTTT. This codes for CASSSGTSSYTQYF.

This rearrangement joins TRBV18 to TRBJ1-2, with D possibly TRBD1 on 6 matching bases. The CDR3 covers 15 residues. The germline V and J ends were trimmed by 3 bases and 6 bases, with 17 bases remaining between them. Germline-derived CDR1 and CDR2 are KGHSH and LQKENI. CDR3 residues: CASSPSRGANDGYTF. The CDR3 DNA is TGTGCCAGCTCACCCAGTCGGGGGGCAAACGATGGCTACACCTTC. Together with reference TRBV18 and TRBJ1-2, the CDR3 gives the full variable domain: NAGVMQNPRHLVRRRGQEARLRCSPMKGHSHVYWYRQLPEEGLKFMVYLQKENIIDESGMPKERFSAEFPKEGPSILRIQQVVRGDSAAYFCASSPSRGANDGYTFGSGTRLTVV.

The CDR3 region has the DNA TGTGCCAGCAGCTGGGGGACTAGCGGGGGGCAATCCTACGAGCAGTACTTC. This codes for CASSWGTSGGQSYEQYF. The rearrangement joins TRBV13 to TRBJ2-7, with TRBD2 identical over 15 bases. From germline, CDR1 is PRHDT and CDR2 FYEKMQ (reference sequence). This CDR3 is built from 17 residues. The J segment lost 1 base and the V segment lost 4 bases, leaving 5 bases of the junction unmatched.

The J gene is TRBJ1-1, the V gene TRBV28; 7 positions match TRBD1. The germline V gene has CDR1 MDHEN and CDR2 SYDVKM. The CDR3 spans 13 residues. With V trimmed by 10 bases and J by 4 bases, 9 bases remained unmatched. CDR3 sequence: CAIITPGGTEAFF. The CDR3 region has the DNA TGTGCCATCATAACCCCAGGGGGCACTGAAGCTTTCTTT.

The V gene is TRBV13, the J gene TRBJ1-5; TRBD1 matches at 12 bases. After removal of 6 bases from V and 5 bases from J, the junction contained 17 bases not matched to a gene. This CDR3 is built from 19 residues. Per germline, CDR1 PRHDT and CDR2 FYEKMQ (reference sequence). In nucleotides, the CDR3 is TGTGCCAGCAGTCATAAAAGGGACAGGGGGCGTCAATTGGATCAGCCCCAGCATTTT. It is translated as CASSHKRDRGRQLDQPQHF. Combining the CDR3 with reference TRBV13 and TRBJ1-5 gives the whole variable domain AAGVIQSPRHLIKEKRETATLKCYPIPRHDTVYWYQQGPGQDPQFLISFYEKMQSDKGSIPDRFSAQQFSDYHSELNMSSLELGDSALYFCASSHKRDRGRQLDQPQHFGDGTRLSIL.

This chain joins TRBV27 and TRBJ2-2; a possible D gene is TRBD2 (5 bases). The germline V gene has CDR1 MNHEY and CDR2 SMNVEV (reference sequence). The CDR3 contains 14 residues. The V gene lost 3 bases and the J gene lost 4 bases, with 9 bases spanning the gap. CDR3 in DNA: TGTGCCAGCAGTTTGAGGGCCTCCACCGGGGAGCTGTTTTTT. This encodes CASSLRASTGELFF.